The entry below gives a single T cell receptor beta chain sequence along with its context. Germline V gene sequence: CDR1 MNHEY, CDR2 SMNVEV (reference sequence). The V and J ends lost 6 bases and 2 bases, in that order; junction bases with no gene match: 17. This CDR3 has 19 residues. Those who participated ranged in age from roughly 18 to 90 years and resided in approximately 23 US areas. Donors of Cohort 3 who recovered were those that had two negative PCRs, clearance, or symptom resolution. This record belongs to a study of blood T cell repertoires in COVID-19. At the level of the study: The analysed material was cDNA or gDNA that came from T cells, B-cell-depleted T cells, or PBMCs.

In the authors' methods: Amplification with reference gene primers provided the estimates of nucleated cell counts. TCRdb keeps only in-frame clones here, not all; method: immunoSEQ multiplex PCR. V, J and clone size are those of that table, while D and trimming were read from the DNA. The sample has around 300,000 clones, around nine tenths seen once. The sequenced sample was PBMCs or T cells enriched from blood (not recorded which). This sequence was found in a man aged 30-40 years who had recovered from COVID-19. The chain links TRBV27 to TRBJ2-1; TRBD2 agrees at 9 bases. The CDR3 loop reads CASRGRVGGGVLPYNEQFF. DNA of the CDR3: TGTGCCAGCAGAGGACGGGTTGGCGGGGGGGTCCTACCCTACAATGAGCAGTTCTTC.